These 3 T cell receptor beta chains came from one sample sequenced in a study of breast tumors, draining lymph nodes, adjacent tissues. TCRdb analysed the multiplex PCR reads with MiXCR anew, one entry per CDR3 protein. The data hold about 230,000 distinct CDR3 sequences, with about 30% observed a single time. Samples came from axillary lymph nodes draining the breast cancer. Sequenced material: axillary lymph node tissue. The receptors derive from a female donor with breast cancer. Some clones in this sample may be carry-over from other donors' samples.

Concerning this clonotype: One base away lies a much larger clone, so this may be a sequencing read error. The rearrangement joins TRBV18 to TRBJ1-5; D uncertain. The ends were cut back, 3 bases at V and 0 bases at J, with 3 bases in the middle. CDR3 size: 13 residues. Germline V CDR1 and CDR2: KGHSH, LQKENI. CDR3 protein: CASSPLSNQPQHF. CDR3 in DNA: TGTGCCAGCTCACCCCTTAGCAATCAGCCCCAGCATTTT.

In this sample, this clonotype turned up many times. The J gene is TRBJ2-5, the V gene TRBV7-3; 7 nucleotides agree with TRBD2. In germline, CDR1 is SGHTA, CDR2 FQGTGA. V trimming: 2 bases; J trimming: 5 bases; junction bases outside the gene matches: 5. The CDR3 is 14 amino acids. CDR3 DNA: TGTGCCAGCAGCTTAGGCGGGAGAAGCGAGACCCAGTACTTC. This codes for CASSLGGRSETQYF.

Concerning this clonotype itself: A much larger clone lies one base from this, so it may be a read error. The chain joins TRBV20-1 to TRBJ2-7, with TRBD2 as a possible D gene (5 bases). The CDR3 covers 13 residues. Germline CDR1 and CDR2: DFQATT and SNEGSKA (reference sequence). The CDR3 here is CSARVMDFYAQYF. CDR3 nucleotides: TGCAGTGCTAGAGTTATGGACTTCTACGCGCAGTACTTC.